The 27 T cell receptor beta chains listed next were all sequenced from one sample in a study of cytotoxic CD8 clonotypes in ibrutinib-treated CLL. The repertoire was sequenced with immunoSEQ multiplex PCR; TCRdb's copy has only in-frame clones and lacks some. This sample yields about 130,000 clones, of which around four fifths are seen a single time; about 3.3% belongs to the top ten. The sample consisted of PBMCs, taken after 24 months of ibrutinib treatment. These receptors were collected from a human donor with chronic lymphocytic leukemia.

V is TRBV9 and J is TRBJ1-3; a weak D match, TRBD1 (5 bases). With 0 bases removed from V and 2 bases from J, the gap between germline ends came to 9 bases. CDR3 length equals 15 residues. Looked up from germline, CDR1 is SGDLS and CDR2 is YYNGEE. This CDR3 is CASSVVEGPGNTIYF. CDR3 bases: TGTGCCAGCAGCGTAGTCGAGGGACCTGGAAACACCATATATTTT.

The chain joins TRBV6-5 to TRBJ2-3; D gene unclear. V shed 2 bases and J shed 6 bases, with 9 bases lying between them. The CDR3 length is 13 residues. From germline, CDR1 is MNHEY and CDR2 SVGAGI. The CDR3 nucleotides read TGTGCCAGCAGTTACGATCCACGGGATACGCAGTATTTT. It codes for CASSYDPRDTQYF.

The genes are TRBV27 and TRBJ2-5; D ambiguous. Trimming removed 6 bases at V and 2 bases at J, with 7 bases between. The CDR3 is 12 amino acids. Germline V gene lookup returns CDR1 MNHEY and CDR2 SMNVEV (reference sequence). CDR3 sequence (DNA): TGTGCCAGCAGCGCAACTCAAGAGACCCAGTACTTC. Translating it yields CASSATQETQYF.

CDR3 DNA: TGTGCTAGTGGTTTGGCCATCCCCGGGACAGGGGCTAACTATGGCTACACCTTC. Translated: CASGLAIPGTGANYGYTF. The chain uses TRBV12-5 and TRBJ1-2; 10 bases line up with TRBD1. In germline, CDR1 is LGHNT, CDR2 FRNRAP. This CDR3 is 18 amino acids long. V lost 1 base, J lost 0 bases, and 8 bases stayed unmatched.

The genes are TRBV28 and TRBJ2-7, with D possibly being TRBD2 (6 bases). Trimming shortened V by 5 bases and J by 6 bases, and 14 bases separated the two germline ends. Germline CDR1 is MDHEN and CDR2 is SYDVKM. There are 13 residues in the CDR3. The CDR3 DNA follows: TGTGCCAGCAGTAGGTGGGGGGTGTCCGAGCAGTACTTC. Amino acids: CASSRWGVSEQYF. The full variable domain, rest sourced from reference TRBV28 and TRBJ2-7, is DVKVTQSSRYLVKRTGEKVFLECVQDMDHENMFWYRQDPGLGLRLIYFSYDVKMKEKGDIPEGYSVSREKKERFSLILESASTNQTSMYLCASSRWGVSEQYFGPGTRLTVT.

The chain recombines TRBV9 with TRBJ2-1, with D perhaps TRBD1 or TRBD2 (5 bases each). The V end was cut by 4 bases, the J end by 7 bases, with 15 bases between. The germline V gene encodes CDR1 SGDLS and CDR2 YYNGEE. This CDR3 comprises 14 residues. The CDR3 DNA sequence: TGTGCCAGCAGCAGGGACCCTAAGCTGAATGAGCAGTTCTTC. Protein: CASSRDPKLNEQFF.

The chain combines TRBV29-1 with TRBJ1-4, with 7 bases that match TRBD1. V shed 4 bases and J 7 bases; nucleotides not matched to a gene: 3. Germline assignment: CDR1 SQVTM and CDR2 ANQGSEA. The CDR3 has 12 residues. In DNA form, the CDR3 reads TGCAGCGTTGCCTCAGGGGGTGAAAAACTGTTTTTT. This codes for CSVASGGEKLFF.

This chain uses TRBV30 with TRBJ2-7, with 7 bases identical to TRBD1. The V segment lost 0 bases and the J segment 5 bases; nucleotides outside the gene matches: 7. CDR3 size: 14 residues. The V gene's germline CDR1 is GTSNPN and CDR2 SVGIG (reference sequence). DNA of the CDR3: TGTGCCTGGAGTGTGAGGCAGGGGGACAACGAGCAGTACTTC. Its translation: CAWSVRQGDNEQYF.

The sample holds a few counts of this clone. The rearrangement joins TRBV7-2 to TRBJ1-5; 10 positions match TRBD1. The V and J ends lost 6 bases and 9 bases, in that order; junction bases with no gene match: 8. Germline assignment: CDR1 SGHTA and CDR2 FQGNSA. The CDR3 covers 14 residues. DNA for the CDR3: TGTGCCAGCAGGCCGACCGGGACAGGGGCGCCCCAGCATTTT. Its translation is CASRPTGTGAPQHF.

The rearrangement uses TRBV6-4 and TRBJ2-3; TRBD2 matches 11 bases. V was pared by 7 bases and J by 1 base, with 16 bases of the junction left unmatched. The CDR3 loop spans 19 amino acids. Germline assignment: CDR1 MRHNA and CDR2 SNTAGT. CDR3 protein: CASILLGLAVQGGTDTQYF. Written as DNA, the CDR3 is TGTGCCAGCATCCTCTTGGGACTAGCGGTTCAGGGTGGCACAGATACGCAGTATTTT.

This sequence joins TRBV9 and TRBJ1-2, with TRBD1 identical over 9 bases. The germline V gene encodes CDR1 SGDLS and CDR2 YYNGEE. The CDR3 totals 15 residues. V lost 0 bases and J lost 4; bases outside the gene matches: 4. The DNA of the CDR3 is TGTGCCAGCAGCGTAGCCCCACAGGGGGCCTATGGCTACACCTTC. Translation gives CASSVAPQGAYGYTF.

There are a few counts of this clone. The chain links TRBV18 to TRBJ1-2; the match to TRBD1 covers 11 bases. The germline gives CDR1 KGHSH, CDR2 LQKENI. The CDR3 totals 15 residues. The ends lost 0 bases at V and 3 bases at J; junction bases unmatched: 0. CDR3 residues: CASSPPGQGDYGYTF. CDR3 DNA sequence: TGTGCCAGCTCACCACCGGGACAGGGGGACTATGGCTACACCTTC. Full variable domain (rest looked up from reference TRBV18 and TRBJ1-2): NAGVMQNPRHLVRRRGQEARLRCSPMKGHSHVYWYRQLPEEGLKFMVYLQKENIIDESGMPKERFSAEFPKEGPSILRIQQVVRGDSAAYFCASSPPGQGDYGYTFGSGTRLTVV.

In this sample, this clone turned up once. V is TRBV5-5 and J is TRBJ2-7; 10 bases are a match to TRBD1. The CDR3 runs to 14 residues. CDR1 SGHKS and CDR2 YYEKEE come from the germline V gene (reference sequence). V trimming: 0 bases; J trimming: 7 bases; junction bases outside the gene matches: 4. CDR3 nucleotides: TGTGCCAGCAGCTTGGGACAGGGGGCGGTGGAGCAGTACTTC. As protein: CASSLGQGAVEQYF.

The chain joins TRBV5-1 to TRBJ2-3; a weak D match, TRBD2 (5 bases). The length of the CDR3 is 13 residues. Germline assignment: CDR1 SGHRS and CDR2 YFSETQ. Trimming took 7 bases from V and 1 from J, leaving 10 bases between them. CDR3 sequence (DNA): TGCGCCAGCGGGTATAGCGGCACAGATACGCAGTATTTT. It codes for CASGYSGTDTQYF.

This chain uses TRBV5-1 with TRBJ1-1; weak D call: TRBD1 (6 bases). Germline V gives CDR1 SGHRS, CDR2 YFSETQ. V was cut by 5 bases and J by 2 bases, with 13 bases left in between. This CDR3 is built from 14 residues. CDR3 bases: TGCGCCAGCAGAGGACGGGACACCAACACTGAAGCTTTCTTT. It encodes CASRGRDTNTEAFF. Filled out from reference TRBV5-1 and TRBJ1-1, the complete variable domain reads KAGVTQTPRYLIKTRGQQVTLSCSPISGHRSVSWYQQTPGQGLQFLFEYFSETQRNKGNFPGRFSGRQFSNSRSEMNVSTLELGDSALYLCASRGRDTNTEAFFGQGTRLTVV.

This clone came up once. This sequence joins TRBV28 and TRBJ1-2; TRBD1 agrees at 7 bases. V lost 8 bases and J lost 1; bases outside the gene matches: 10. The CDR3 is 15 residues long. In germline, CDR1 is MDHEN, CDR2 SYDVKM. The CDR3 is CASALGTDINYGYTF. The CDR3 nucleotides are TGTGCCAGCGCCCTCGGGACAGATATTAACTATGGCTACACCTTC.

The chain employs TRBV6-6 and TRBJ1-2; possible D gene TRBD1, 6 bases. CDR3 length: 13 residues. Trimming took 6 bases from V and 5 from J, leaving 13 bases between them. The V gene's germline CDR1 is MNHNY and CDR2 SVGAGI (reference sequence). In DNA, the CDR3 is TGTGCCAGCAGCGACCGGACAGAGTATGGCTACACCTTC. The encoded protein is CASSDRTEYGYTF.

The rearrangement links TRBV9 to TRBJ1-1; the D gene is possibly TRBD1 (5 bases). The CDR3 totals 17 residues. Germline V gene lookup returns CDR1 SGDLS and CDR2 YYNGEE. Trimming left V 4 bases short and J 0 bases short, with 19 bases between. The CDR3 loop reads CASSRGRGGVMNTEAFF. The CDR3 region has the DNA TGTGCCAGCAGCCGGGGTCGAGGAGGGGTTATGAACACTGAAGCTTTCTTT. The whole variable domain, remainder taken from reference TRBV9 and TRBJ1-1, is DSGVTQTPKHLITATGQRVTLRCSPRSGDLSVYWYQQSLDQGLQFLIQYYNGEERAKGNILERFSAQQFPDLHSELNLSSLELGDSALYFCASSRGRGGVMNTEAFFGQGTRLTVV.

The rearrangement uses TRBV19 and TRBJ1-2, with 7 nucleotides matching TRBD1. Germline loops: CDR1 LNHDA, CDR2 SQIVND (reference sequence). Trimming removed 4 bases from V and 2 bases from J; junction bases left unmatched: 10. The CDR3 is 16 amino acids. The CDR3 bases are TGTGCCAGTAGTACCTCCAGACAGGGAAGGAACTATGGCTACACCTTC. It codes for CASSTSRQGRNYGYTF.

The rearrangement links TRBV6-1 to TRBJ2-7, with 7 bases aligning to TRBD1. The V segment lost 6 bases and the J segment 7 bases; nucleotides outside the gene matches: 15. Germline assignment: CDR1 MNHNS and CDR2 SASEGT. This CDR3 has 15 residues. DNA for the CDR3: TGTGCCAGCAGAAGCCCGGGACAGTCGGTCTGGGAGCAGTACTTC. As protein: CASRSPGQSVWEQYF.

J is TRBJ1-2 and V is TRBV2; D gene uncertain. The CDR3 loop spans 11 amino acids. Germline V gene data show CDR1 as SNHLY and CDR2 as FYNNEI. Trimming cost V 6 bases and J 3 bases, with 5 bases left between them. DNA for the CDR3: TGTGCCAGCAGGGAGGACTATGGCTACACCTTC. Translating it yields CASREDYGYTF.

V usage is TRBV6-6 and J usage is TRBJ1-1; possibly TRBD1 for D (5 bases). The germline CDR1 and CDR2 sequences are MNHNY and SVGAGI (reference sequence). V was cut by 10 bases and J by 1 base, with 10 bases left in between. The CDR3 is made up of 12 amino acids. The CDR3 region is CAMGRQNTEAFF. The CDR3 coding sequence is TGTGCCATGGGACGACAGAACACTGAAGCTTTCTTT.

V and J are TRBV15 and TRBJ1-2; D remains unclear. This CDR3 comprises 13 residues. Germline CDR1 is LNHNV and CDR2 is YYDKDF (reference sequence). V dropped 1 base and J dropped 6 bases, with 9 bases sitting between them. The CDR3 protein is CATSRGIGHGYTF. The DNA for the CDR3 is TGTGCCACCAGCAGAGGGATTGGCCATGGCTACACCTTC.

V usage is TRBV5-1 and J usage is TRBJ1-4; no clear D. Between the trimmed V and J ends, which lost 6 bases and 3 bases, there was a span of 12 bases. The CDR3 has 14 residues. CDR1 and CDR2 from the germline V gene are SGHRS and YFSETQ. CDR3 loop: CASNPGSPNEKLFF. In DNA form, the CDR3 reads TGCGCCAGCAACCCGGGAAGCCCTAATGAAAAACTGTTTTTT.

The gene calls are TRBV2 and TRBJ1-1; 7 bases agree with TRBD1. CDR3 size: 13 residues. Germline loops: CDR1 SNHLY, CDR2 FYNNEI. The J segment lost 1 base and the V segment lost 8 bases, leaving 4 bases of the junction unmatched. The DNA for the CDR3 is TGTGCCAGCGGGACAGCTCAGAACACTGAAGCTTTCTTT. The encoded protein is CASGTAQNTEAFF. Together with reference TRBV2 and TRBJ1-1, the CDR3 gives the full variable domain: EPEVTQTPSHQVTQMGQEVILRCVPISNHLYFYWYRQILGQKVEFLVSFYNNEISEKSEIFDDQFSVERPDGSNFTLKIRSTKLEDSAMYFCASGTAQNTEAFFGQGTRLTVV.

In regard to this clone: This likely came from a read error, as a far larger clone is one base away. The sample has other DNA sequences that encode this CDR3 too. The chain combines TRBV11-2 with TRBJ2-7, with 12 positions matching TRBD1. Looked up from germline, CDR1 is SGHAT and CDR2 is FQNNGV. J gave up 5 bases and V 5 bases, and 10 bases lay outside the gene matches. CDR3 length: 16 residues. The CDR3 nucleotides are TGTGCCAGCAGCCATATGCCCGGGACAGGGGGCGACGAGCAGTACTTC. It encodes CASSHMPGTGGDEQYF.

The table lists this clone with a count of one. This rearrangement joins TRBV6-6 to TRBJ2-7; TRBD1 might be the D (6 bases). V lost 6 bases, J lost 4 bases, and 19 bases lay in between. This CDR3 region has 15 residues. CDR1 and CDR2 (germline): MNHNY, SVGAGI (reference sequence). CDR3 nucleotide sequence: TGTGCCAGCAGCCCGCCCGGGACAAAAACTTACGAGCAGTACTTC. Translated, it gives CASSPPGTKTYEQYF.